The 12 T cell receptor beta chains in this list originate from one sample, sequenced in a study of human T cells and chemical hapten exposure. TCRdb ran MiXCR on the RACE reads and lists one entry per CDR3 protein. The table records roughly 360,000 distinct CDR3 sequences, approximately 5% of them present only once. Noted time point: patch test 1, 2 weeks after DPC sensitization. The sample's treatment: therapeutic diphenylcyclopropenone sensitization with weekly scalp DPC. The sample in question was whole blood, obtained in connection with sensitization to the hapten diphenylcyclopropenone (DPC). Every receptor here comes from a woman aged 45-59 years with alopecia areata. Some clones in this sample may be carry-over from other donors' samples.

This clonotype was counted at least ten times. This chain links TRBV5-1 with TRBJ2-2, with TRBD1 identical over 10 bases. V shed 0 bases and J 6 bases; nucleotides not matched to a gene: 2. Germline CDR1 SGHRS, CDR2 YFSETQ. The CDR3 spans 15 residues. The CDR3 nucleotides are TGCGCCAGCAGCTTGGTGGGGACAGGGGCCGGGGAGCTGTTTTTT. Its translation is CASSLVGTGAGELFF. The whole variable domain, filled in from reference TRBV5-1 and TRBJ2-2, reads KAGVTQTPRYLIKTRGQQVTLSCSPISGHRSVSWYQQTPGQGLQFLFEYFSETQRNKGNFPGRFSGRQFSNSRSEMNVSTLELGDSALYLCASSLVGTGAGELFFGEGSRLTVL.

Many counts were recorded for this clonotype. This sequence joins TRBV20-1 and TRBJ1-5; D perhaps matches TRBD1 (6 bases). With 0 bases removed from V and 2 bases from J, the gap between germline ends came to 23 bases. Germline V gene sequence: CDR1 DFQATT, CDR2 SNEGSKA (reference sequence). The CDR3 length is 19 residues. The CDR3 loop reads CSARDPWGARVAGNQPQHF. In DNA form, the CDR3 reads TGCAGTGCTAGAGATCCTTGGGGGGCGAGGGTTGCGGGCAATCAGCCCCAGCATTTT.

CDR3 in amino acids: CASSIRSWGTGDDEQYF. The DNA for the CDR3 is TGTGCCAGTAGTATTCGGTCTTGGGGGACAGGGGATGACGAGCAGTACTTC. The V call is TRBV19, the J call TRBJ2-7, with 10 positions matching TRBD1. The germline CDR1 and CDR2 sequences are LNHDA and SQIVND (reference sequence). The trim removed 3 bases at V and 5 bases at J, leaving 13 bases unmatched. The CDR3 sequence is 17 residues long.

The chain uses TRBV9 and TRBJ2-2; the D gene is possibly TRBD2 (5 bases). V lost 0 bases and J 1 base, leaving 10 bases between the germline ends. CDR1 SGDLS and CDR2 YYNGEE come from the germline V gene. This CDR3 is 16 amino acids long. DNA for the CDR3: TGTGCCAGCAGCGTAGCTAGAGGGCAGAACACCGGGGAGCTGTTTTTT. Its protein is CASSVARGQNTGELFF.

This chain uses TRBV12-3 or TRBV12-4 with TRBJ2-7, with D unresolved. V gave up 3 bases and J gave up 7 bases, with 7 bases separating them. This CDR3 contains 11 residues. The CDR3 sequence is CASSFGREQYF. DNA of the CDR3: TGTGCCAGCAGTTTTGGCAGGGAGCAGTACTTC.

This clonotype was recorded at least ten times. The rearrangement links TRBV12-3 or TRBV12-4 to TRBJ1-5; 7 bases agree with TRBD1. Losses at the gene ends were 6 bases for V and 0 bases for J; bases not matched to a gene: 8. The CDR3 is made up of 16 amino acids. In nucleotides, the CDR3 is TGTGCCAGCAGCCGGGACAGTGGAAATAGCAATCAGCCCCAGCATTTT. It yields the protein CASSRDSGNSNQPQHF.

The sample holds many counts of this clonotype. V gene TRBV19 combines with J gene TRBJ1-5, with a tentative D call TRBD1 (5 bases). Trimming took off 7 bases at V and 1 base at J, with 8 bases between the two ends. Germline values: CDR1 LNHDA, CDR2 SQIVND (reference sequence). This CDR3 spans 13 amino acids. This chain's CDR3 is CASMRDSNQPQHF. DNA of the CDR3: TGTGCCAGTATGAGGGACAGCAATCAGCCCCAGCATTTT.

This clonotype came up many times. The chain combines TRBV28 with TRBJ2-3; no firm D call. Germline CDR1 MDHEN, CDR2 SYDVKM. The V end was cut by 4 bases, the J end by 2 bases, with 7 bases between. This CDR3 contains 13 residues. The CDR3 spells CASSSPVTDTQYF. In DNA, the CDR3 is TGTGCCAGCAGTTCCCCCGTCACAGATACGCAGTATTTT.

The chain uses TRBV25-1 and TRBJ1-6; the D gene is possibly TRBD1 (6 bases). The CDR3 has 12 residues. The germline V and J ends were trimmed by 6 bases and 10 bases, with 10 bases remaining between them. The V gene's germline CDR1 is MGHDK and CDR2 SYGVNS. Written as DNA, the CDR3 is TGTGCCAGCAGGGGAGGGGGGTCACCCCTCCACTTT. Its protein is CASRGGGSPLHF.

This clonotype was counted a few times. The CDR3 here is CASSLQGAPNSPLHF. The CDR3 DNA is TGTGCCAGCAGCTTACAGGGGGCGCCCAATTCACCCCTCCACTTT. V usage is TRBV7-6 and J usage is TRBJ1-6, with 8 bases lining up with TRBD1. Germline V gives CDR1 SGHVS, CDR2 FNYEAQ. J lost 7 bases, V lost 2 bases, and 4 bases had no gene match. The CDR3 loop spans 15 amino acids.

This sequence joins TRBV13 and TRBJ1-4, with 7 bases aligning to TRBD1. From germline, CDR1 is PRHDT and CDR2 FYEKMQ (reference sequence). With V trimmed by 5 bases and J by 9 bases, 12 bases remained unmatched. CDR3 length: 15 residues. CDR3 residues: CASSPWATGRKKLFF. CDR3 sequence (DNA): TGTGCCAGCAGCCCATGGGCGACAGGGCGTAAAAAACTGTTTTTT.

This clonotype was detected ten times or more. This chain connects TRBV4-3 to TRBJ2-3, with 7 bases lining up with TRBD1. Trimming at V came to 4 bases and at J to 0 bases, leaving 10 bases not matched to a gene. Germline V gene sequence: CDR1 LGHNA, CDR2 YSLEER. The CDR3 consists of 17 residues. Written as DNA, the CDR3 is TGCGCCAGCAGCCGCTCAACAGGGGACCTTAGCACAGATACGCAGTATTTT. Protein: CASSRSTGDLSTDTQYF.